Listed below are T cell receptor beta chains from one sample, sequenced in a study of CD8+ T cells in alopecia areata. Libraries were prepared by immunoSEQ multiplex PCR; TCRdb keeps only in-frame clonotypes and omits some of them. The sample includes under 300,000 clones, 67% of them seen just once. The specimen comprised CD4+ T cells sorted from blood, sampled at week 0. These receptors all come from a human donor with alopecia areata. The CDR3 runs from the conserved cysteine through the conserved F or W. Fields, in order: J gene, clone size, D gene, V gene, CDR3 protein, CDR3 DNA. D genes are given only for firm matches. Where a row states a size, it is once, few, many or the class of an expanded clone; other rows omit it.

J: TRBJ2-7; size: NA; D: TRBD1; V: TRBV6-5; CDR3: CASRAGTGPYEQYF; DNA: TGTGCCAGCAGGGCCGGGACAGGGCCCTACGAGCAGTACTTC
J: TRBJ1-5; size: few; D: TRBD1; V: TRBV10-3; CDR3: CAISGTGSNQPQHF; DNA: TGTGCCATCAGTGGGACAGGGAGCAATCAGCCCCAGCATTTT
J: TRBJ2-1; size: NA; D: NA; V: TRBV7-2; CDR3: CASSLAPATVRRIF; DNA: TGTGCCAGCAGCTTAGCGCCCGCCACTGTACGGAGGATCTTC
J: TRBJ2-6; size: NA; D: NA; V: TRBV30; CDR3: CAWIKGTTSSGANVLTF; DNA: TGTGCCTGGATTAAGGGGACCACGAGTTCTGGGGCCAACGTCCTGACTTTC
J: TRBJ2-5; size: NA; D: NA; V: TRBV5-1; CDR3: CASSLARGQETQYF; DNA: TGCGCCAGCAGCTTGGCCCGAGGACAAGAGACCCAGTACTTC
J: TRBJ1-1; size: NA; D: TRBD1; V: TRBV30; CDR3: CAWRRDRDTEAFF; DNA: TGTGCCTGGAGGCGGGACAGGGACACTGAAGCTTTCTTT
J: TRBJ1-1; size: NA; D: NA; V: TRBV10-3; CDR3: CAISVKVNTEAFF; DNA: TGTGCCATCAGTGTAAAAGTGAACACTGAAGCTTTCTTT
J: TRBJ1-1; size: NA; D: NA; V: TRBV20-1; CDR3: CSAGVGTEAFF; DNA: TGCAGTGCGGGGGTGGGCACTGAAGCTTTCTTT
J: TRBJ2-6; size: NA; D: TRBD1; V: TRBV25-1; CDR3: CASRARDRGVSGANVLTF; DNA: TGTGCCAGCAGGGCCCGGGACAGGGGAGTTTCTGGGGCCAACGTCCTGACTTTC
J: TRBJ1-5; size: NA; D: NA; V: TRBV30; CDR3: CAWSPELIYSNQPQHF; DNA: TGTGCCTGGAGTCCCGAACTGATTTATAGCAATCAGCCCCAGCATTTT
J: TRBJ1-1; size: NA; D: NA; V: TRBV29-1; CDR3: CSVADTGTEAFF; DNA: TGCAGCGTTGCGGACACTGGAACTGAAGCTTTCTTT
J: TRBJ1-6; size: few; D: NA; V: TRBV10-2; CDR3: CASTRDYNSPLHF; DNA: TGCGCCAGCACCAGGGATTATAATTCACCCCTCCACTTT
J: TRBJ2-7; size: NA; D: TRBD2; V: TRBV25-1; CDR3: CASTPGGGYEQYF; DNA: TGTGCCAGCACCCCTGGGGGGGGCTACGAGCAGTACTTC
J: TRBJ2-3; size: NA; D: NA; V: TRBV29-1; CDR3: CSEMAGPDTQYF; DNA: TGCAGCGAGATGGCCGGGCCAGATACGCAGTATTTT
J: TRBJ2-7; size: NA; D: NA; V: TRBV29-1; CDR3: CSVLTLTAYEQYF; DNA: TGCAGCGTTTTGACTTTGACAGCCTACGAGCAGTACTTC
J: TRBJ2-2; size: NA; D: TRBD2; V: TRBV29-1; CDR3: CSGRLAGSGLGGELFF; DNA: TGCAGCGGTAGACTAGCGGGCTCCGGGTTGGGCGGGGAGCTGTTTTTT
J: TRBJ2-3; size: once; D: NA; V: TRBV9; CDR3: CASSVGSQGYTDTQYF; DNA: TGTGCCAGCAGCGTAGGGTCCCAGGGATACACAGATACGCAGTATTTT
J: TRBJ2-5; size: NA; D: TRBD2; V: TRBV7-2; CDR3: CASSVGASGGVQETQYF; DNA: TGTGCCAGCAGCGTAGGCGCTAGCGGGGGAGTACAAGAGACCCAGTACTTC